A single sample gave rise to the 13 T cell receptor beta chains below, sequenced in a study of glioma-infiltrating T cells after dendritic cell vaccination. TCRdb's table, derived via immunoSEQ multiplex PCR, lists solely in-frame clones and lacks some. The sample contains roughly 100,000 clones, 81% of which appear only once. Sequencing used blood, obtained before dendritic cell vaccination. The receptors derive from a human donor with glioblastoma.

This clone was observed a single time. J is TRBJ2-3 and V is TRBV11-2, with D possibly TRBD2 on 5 matching bases. The CDR3 runs 13 residues. Germline CDR1 SGHAT, CDR2 FQNNGV. Trimming pared 5 bases from V and 5 bases from J, leaving 11 bases between. In DNA form, the CDR3 reads TGTGCCAGCAGCCGCTCGGGGTTAGATACGCAGTATTTT. Translated: CASSRSGLDTQYF.

The genes are TRBV4-1 and TRBJ2-2; D is ambiguous. V was shortened by 1 base and J by 1 base, with 10 bases between the two germline ends. The germline CDR1 and CDR2 sequences are MGHRA and YSYEKL. The CDR3 totals 16 residues. The CDR3 sequence is CASSQGSVWNTGELFF. For the CDR3, the DNA is TGCGCCAGCAGCCAAGGTTCGGTATGGAACACCGGGGAGCTGTTTTTT.

This chain connects TRBV10-1 to TRBJ2-1; 8 nucleotides align to TRBD2. Germline V gene data show CDR1 as WNHNN and CDR2 as SYGVQD (reference sequence). This CDR3 comprises 16 residues. J was trimmed by 3 bases and V by 6 bases; bases with no gene match: 10. The CDR3: CASRLGTRENYNEQFF. CDR3 in DNA: TGCGCCAGCAGACTGGGGACTAGAGAGAACTACAATGAGCAGTTCTTC.

This clone occurred a few times. The V call is TRBV6-6, the J call TRBJ1-4, with D unclear. Germline V lookup: CDR1 MNHNY, CDR2 SVGAGI (reference sequence). Trimming removed 0 bases from V and 2 bases from J, with 10 bases in between. There are 16 residues in the CDR3. CDR3 coding DNA: TGTGCCAGCAGTTACTCCCCGGCGGCGACTAATGAAAAACTGTTTTTT. Its translation is CASSYSPAATNEKLFF.

The chain combines TRBV18 with TRBJ1-5, with D perhaps TRBD1 (5 bases). The CDR3 covers 15 residues. Germline CDR1 reads KGHSH; CDR2 reads LQKENI. The germline V and J ends were trimmed by 3 bases and 4 bases, with 13 bases remaining between them. CDR3 residues: CASSPEGAENQPQHF. The DNA of the CDR3 is TGTGCCAGCTCACCCGAAGGGGCCGAGAATCAGCCCCAGCATTTT.

The chain links TRBV6-5 to TRBJ2-3; D possibly corresponds to TRBD1 (6 bases). V shed 2 bases and J shed 4 bases, with 10 bases lying between them. The CDR3 consists of 14 residues. The V gene's germline CDR1 is MNHEY and CDR2 SVGAGI. CDR3 in amino acids: CASSYHRASDTQYF. The CDR3 DNA sequence: TGTGCCAGCAGTTACCACAGGGCCTCAGATACGCAGTATTTT.

This chain connects TRBV11-2 to TRBJ2-3, with D possibly being TRBD2 (6 bases). Germline V gives CDR1 SGHAT, CDR2 FQNNGV. Between the trimmed V and J ends, which lost 3 bases and 4 bases, there was a span of 8 bases. This CDR3 contains 13 residues. The CDR3 protein is CASSLPSADTQYF. CDR3 bases: TGTGCCAGCAGCTTGCCTAGCGCAGATACGCAGTATTTT.

The V and J genes are TRBV6-5 and TRBJ1-1; the match to TRBD1 covers 8 bases. Germline V lookup: CDR1 MNHEY, CDR2 SVGAGI. The CDR3 loop spans 13 amino acids. V shed 7 bases, J shed 5 bases, and the junction held 6 bases outside the gene matches. DNA of the CDR3: TGTGCCAGCACCCTCAGGGGGCGGACTGAAGCTTTCTTT. This encodes CASTLRGRTEAFF.

The chain couples TRBV14 to TRBJ2-3, with 8 bases lining up with TRBD1. Germline V gene data show CDR1 as SGHDN and CDR2 as FVKESK. The CDR3 runs 16 residues. Germline trimming cut 1 base from V and 2 bases from J; bases unmatched to any gene: 5. The CDR3 is CASSQVPRGLTDTQYF. The CDR3 nucleotides read TGTGCCAGCAGCCAAGTACCCAGGGGGCTCACAGATACGCAGTATTTT.

The rearrangement joins TRBV4-2 to TRBJ2-1; 9 bases match TRBD2. The CDR3 totals 17 residues. J was trimmed by 6 bases and V by 0 bases; bases with no gene match: 9. Germline CDR1 LGHNA, CDR2 YNFKEQ. As DNA, the CDR3 is TGTGCCAGCAGCCAAGAGGTAGGGCGGGGGGGCGGCAATGAGCAGTTCTTC. Its protein is CASSQEVGRGGGNEQFF.

This clone was counted between two and nine times. The rearrangement links TRBV5-1 to TRBJ2-3; no clear D. This CDR3 has 13 residues. The ends were cut back, 6 bases at V and 4 bases at J, with 12 bases in the middle. Germline V gene sequence: CDR1 SGHRS, CDR2 YFSETQ. In nucleotides, the CDR3 is TGCGCCAGCATCGAGCCCGGAGCAGATACGCAGTATTTT. Protein: CASIEPGADTQYF.

V and J are TRBV7-9 and TRBJ2-7; 9 nucleotides line up with TRBD2. Trimming removed 0 bases from V and 5 bases from J; junction bases left unmatched: 8. The CDR3 sequence is 16 residues long. Germline loops: CDR1 SEHNR, CDR2 FQNEAQ (reference sequence). This CDR3 is CASSLAPGGGAHEQYF. In DNA form, the CDR3 reads TGTGCCAGCAGCTTAGCGCCGGGCGGGGGGGCCCACGAGCAGTACTTC.

This chain joins TRBV11-2 and TRBJ2-5; D is perhaps TRBD2 (6 bases). This CDR3 comprises 14 residues. The ends were cut back, 2 bases at V and 9 bases at J, with 16 bases in the middle. Germline V gives CDR1 SGHAT, CDR2 FQNNGV. The CDR3: CASSLFGTSVAQYF. CDR3 sequence (DNA): TGTGCCAGCAGCTTATTTGGGACTTCCGTCGCCCAGTACTTC.